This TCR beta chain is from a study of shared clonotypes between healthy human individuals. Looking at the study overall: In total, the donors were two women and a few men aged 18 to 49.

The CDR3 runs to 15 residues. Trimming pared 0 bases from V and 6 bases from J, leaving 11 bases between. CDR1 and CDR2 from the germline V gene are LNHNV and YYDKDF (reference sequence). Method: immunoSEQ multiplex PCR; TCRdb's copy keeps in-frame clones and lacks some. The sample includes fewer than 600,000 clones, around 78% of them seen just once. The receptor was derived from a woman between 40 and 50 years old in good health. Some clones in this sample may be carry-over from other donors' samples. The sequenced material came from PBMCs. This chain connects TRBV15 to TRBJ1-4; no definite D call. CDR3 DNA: TGTGCCACCAGCAGAGACCGCTCATGGGATGAAAAACTGTTTTTT. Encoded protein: CATSRDRSWDEKLFF.